This T cell receptor beta chain was captured by sequencing in a study of T cell changes during pregnancy in multiple sclerosis. The method was immunoSEQ multiplex PCR; TCRdb's version includes in-frame clones alone and lacks a portion of them. Seen here are under 95,000 clones, over 80% observed once, and the top ten hold just over 2%. This specimen consisted of peripheral blood, obtained after pregnancy. The receptor comes from a female donor with multiple sclerosis, enrolled in a pregnancy study.

Written as DNA, the CDR3 is TGTGCCAGCAGCGTAGTGGGGCAGGGCTCTGGGGCCAACGTCCTGACTTTC. Its translation: CASSVVGQGSGANVLTF. This chain connects TRBV9 to TRBJ2-6; possibly TRBD1 for D (5 bases). Trimming took off 0 bases at V and 0 bases at J, with 10 bases between the two ends. CDR1 and CDR2 from the germline V gene are SGDLS and YYNGEE. The CDR3 extends over 17 amino acids.